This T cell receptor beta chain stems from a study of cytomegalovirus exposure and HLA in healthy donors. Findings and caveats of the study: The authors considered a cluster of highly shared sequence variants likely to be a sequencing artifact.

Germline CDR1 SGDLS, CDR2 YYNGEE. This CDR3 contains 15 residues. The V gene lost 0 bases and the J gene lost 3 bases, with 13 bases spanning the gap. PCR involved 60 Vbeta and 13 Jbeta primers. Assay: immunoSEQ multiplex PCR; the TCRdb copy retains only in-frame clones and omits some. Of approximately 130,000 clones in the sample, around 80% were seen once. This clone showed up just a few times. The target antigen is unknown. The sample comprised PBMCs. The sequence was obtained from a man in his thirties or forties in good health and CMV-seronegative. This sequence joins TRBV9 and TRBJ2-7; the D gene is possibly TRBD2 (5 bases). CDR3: CASSVEASHIYEQYF. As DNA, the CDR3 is TGTGCCAGCAGCGTAGAGGCTAGCCATATCTACGAGCAGTACTTC.